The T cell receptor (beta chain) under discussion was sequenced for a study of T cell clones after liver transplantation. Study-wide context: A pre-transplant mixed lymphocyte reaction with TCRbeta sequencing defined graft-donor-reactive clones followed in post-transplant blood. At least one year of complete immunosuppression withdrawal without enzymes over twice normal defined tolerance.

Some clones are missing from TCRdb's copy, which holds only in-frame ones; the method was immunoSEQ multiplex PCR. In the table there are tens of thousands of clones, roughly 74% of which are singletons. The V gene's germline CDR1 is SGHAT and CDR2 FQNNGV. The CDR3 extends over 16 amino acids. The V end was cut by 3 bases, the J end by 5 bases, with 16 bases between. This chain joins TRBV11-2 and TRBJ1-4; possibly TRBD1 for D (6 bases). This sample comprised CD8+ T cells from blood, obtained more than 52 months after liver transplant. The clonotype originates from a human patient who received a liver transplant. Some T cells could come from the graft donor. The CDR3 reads CASSFPGQDQNEKLFF. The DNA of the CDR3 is TGTGCCAGCAGCTTCCCGGGACAAGACCAGAATGAAAAACTGTTTTTT.